This is a list of T cell receptor beta chains from one sample in a study of T-cell memory formation after mild COVID-19. TCRdb analysed the 5' RACE reads with MiXCR anew, one entry per CDR3 protein. The data contain a few hundred thousand distinct CDR3 sequences, 25% to 30% of them singletons. Specimen: PBMCs or a T cell subset sorted from them (not recorded which). The source is an adult woman who had mild COVID-19 (a few samples of this study predate the infection). Cell type and time point are not known. Both conserved end residues are part of each CDR3. The D gene is left open where the match is weak. Where a row states a size, it is once, few, many or the class of an expanded clone; other rows omit it.

v_gene	j_gene	d_gene	abundance	len	CDR3aa	CDR3nt
TRBV11-2	TRBJ2-2	-	-	16	CASSATEGAYTGELFF	TGTGCCAGCAGCGCCACTGAGGGTGCGTACACCGGGGAGCTGTTTTTT
TRBV6-2/TRBV6-3	TRBJ2-3	-	-	17	CASSRIERTPGTDTQYF	TGTGCCAGCTCTCGTATAGAGCGGACGCCAGGCACAGATACGCAGTATTTT
TRBV27	TRBJ2-7	-	few	18	CASSFSPPVRGTLDEQYF	TGTGCCAGCAGTTTCTCCCCCCCGGTCCGAGGGACGCTAGACGAGCAGTACTTC
TRBV3-1	TRBJ2-2	-	-	17	CASSQGVGTANTGELFF	TGTGCCAGCAGCCAAGGAGTGGGGACGGCGAACACCGGGGAGCTGTTTTTT
TRBV4-3	TRBJ2-7	TRBD2	-	15	CASSQARDYSYEQYF	TGCGCCAGCAGCCAAGCTCGGGACTACTCCTACGAGCAGTACTTC
TRBV7-2	TRBJ2-7	TRBD2	-	16	CASSPQGLAGAYEQYF	TGTGCCAGCAGCCCCCAGGGACTAGCGGGAGCCTACGAGCAGTACTTC
TRBV11-2	TRBJ1-1	TRBD1	many	14	CASSPRDRNTEAFF	TGTGCCAGCAGCCCCCGGGACAGGAACACTGAAGCTTTCTTT
TRBV5-1	TRBJ2-3	TRBD2	few	17	CASSVDARSGAVDTQYF	TGCGCCAGCAGCGTGGACGCCCGGAGCGGGGCCGTGGATACGCAGTATTTT
TRBV29-1	TRBJ2-5	TRBD2	-	18	CSVATTGARLAGRETQYF	TGCAGCGTTGCCACCACCGGCGCTCGCCTAGCGGGACGGGAGACCCAGTACTTC
TRBV24-1	TRBJ1-2	-	few	13	CATSDQGKDGYTF	TGTGCCACCAGTGACCAAGGGAAAGATGGCTACACCTTC
TRBV5-1	TRBJ2-2	-	once	15	CASSLVDRYTGELFF	TGCGCCAGCAGCTTGGTGGACCGCTACACCGGGGAGCTGTTTTTT
TRBV7-9	TRBJ2-7	-	-	13	CASSLGTYYEQYF	TGTGCCAGCAGCTTGGGGACGTACTACGAGCAGTACTTC
TRBV5-1	TRBJ2-5	TRBD1	-	16	CASSGGTGTSLETQYF	TGCGCCAGCAGCGGGGGGACAGGGACCTCCTTGGAGACCCAGTACTTC
TRBV3-1	TRBJ2-7	-	-	11	CATRQWNEQYF	TGTGCCACCCGACAGTGGAACGAGCAGTACTTC
TRBV5-1	TRBJ2-7	-	few	12	CASSSTYYEQYF	TGCGCCAGCAGCTCCACCTACTACGAGCAGTACTTC
TRBV12-3/TRBV12-4	TRBJ1-3	-	-	15	CASSLGVHSGNTIYF	TGTGCCAGCAGCCTGGGCGTCCACTCTGGAAACACCATATATTTT
TRBV7-9	TRBJ2-5	-	few	15	CASSLAGRAQETQYF	TGTGCCAGCAGCTTAGCCGGAAGGGCTCAAGAGACCCAGTACTTC
TRBV24-1	TRBJ2-5	-	few	15	CATSDYGAAQETQYF	TGTGCCACCAGTGATTATGGGGCAGCCCAAGAGACCCAGTACTTC
TRBV12-3/TRBV12-4	TRBJ1-6	-	-	14	CASSLAAEGSPLHF	TGTGCCAGCAGTTTAGCGGCTGAAGGGTCACCCCTCCACTTT
TRBV7-2	TRBJ2-7	TRBD1	few	14	CASSLTGGPWGQYF	TGTGCCAGCAGCTTAACAGGGGGGCCTTGGGGGCAGTACTTC